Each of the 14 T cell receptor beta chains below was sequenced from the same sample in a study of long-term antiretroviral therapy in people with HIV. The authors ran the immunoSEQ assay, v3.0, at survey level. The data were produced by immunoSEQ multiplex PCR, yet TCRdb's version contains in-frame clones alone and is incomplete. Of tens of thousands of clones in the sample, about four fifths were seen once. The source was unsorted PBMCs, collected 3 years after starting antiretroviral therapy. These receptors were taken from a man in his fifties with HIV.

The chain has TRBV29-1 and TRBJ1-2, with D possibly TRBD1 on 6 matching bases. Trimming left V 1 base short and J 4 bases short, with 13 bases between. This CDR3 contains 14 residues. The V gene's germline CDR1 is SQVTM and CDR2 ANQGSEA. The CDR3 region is CSVEAGGFGYGYTF. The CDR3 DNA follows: TGCAGCGTTGAAGCCGGGGGCTTCGGCTATGGCTACACCTTC.

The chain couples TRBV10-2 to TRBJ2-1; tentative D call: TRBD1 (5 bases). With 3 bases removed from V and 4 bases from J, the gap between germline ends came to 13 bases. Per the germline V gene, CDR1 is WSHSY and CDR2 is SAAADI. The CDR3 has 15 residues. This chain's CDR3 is CASSDMGPLYNEQFF. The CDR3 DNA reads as TGCGCCAGCAGTGACATGGGGCCTTTGTACAATGAGCAGTTCTTC.

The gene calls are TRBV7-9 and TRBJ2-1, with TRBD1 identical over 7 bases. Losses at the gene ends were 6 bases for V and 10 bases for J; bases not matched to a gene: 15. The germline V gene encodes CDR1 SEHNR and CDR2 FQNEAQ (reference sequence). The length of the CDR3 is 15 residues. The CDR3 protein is CASRRNGQVRSEQFF. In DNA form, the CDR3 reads TGTGCCAGCAGACGGAATGGACAGGTTAGAAGCGAGCAGTTCTTC.

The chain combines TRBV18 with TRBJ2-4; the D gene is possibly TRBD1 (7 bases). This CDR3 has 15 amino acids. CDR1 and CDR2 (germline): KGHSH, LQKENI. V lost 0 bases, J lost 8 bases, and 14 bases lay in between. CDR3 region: CASSPPIRGADIQYF. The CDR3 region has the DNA TGTGCCAGCTCACCACCGATCAGGGGGGCGGACATTCAGTACTTC.

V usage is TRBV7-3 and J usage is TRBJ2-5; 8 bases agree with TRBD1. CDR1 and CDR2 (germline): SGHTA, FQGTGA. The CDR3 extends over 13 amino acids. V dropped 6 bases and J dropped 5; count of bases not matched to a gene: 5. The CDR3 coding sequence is TGTGCCAGCAGTCCAGGGGGCGGGGAGACCCAGTACTTC. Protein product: CASSPGGGETQYF. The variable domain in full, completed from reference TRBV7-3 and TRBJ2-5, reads GAGVSQTPSNKVTEKGKYVELRCDPISGHTALYWYRQSLGQGPEFLIYFQGTGAADDSGLPNDRFFAVRPEGSVSTLKIQRTERGDSAVYLCASSPGGGETQYFGPGTRLLVL.

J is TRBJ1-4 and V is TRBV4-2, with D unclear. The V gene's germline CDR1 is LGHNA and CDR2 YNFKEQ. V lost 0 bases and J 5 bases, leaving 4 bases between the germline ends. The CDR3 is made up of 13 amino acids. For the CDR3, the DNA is TGTGCCAGCAGCCAAGAGTTAAATGAAAAACTGTTTTTT. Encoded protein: CASSQELNEKLFF.

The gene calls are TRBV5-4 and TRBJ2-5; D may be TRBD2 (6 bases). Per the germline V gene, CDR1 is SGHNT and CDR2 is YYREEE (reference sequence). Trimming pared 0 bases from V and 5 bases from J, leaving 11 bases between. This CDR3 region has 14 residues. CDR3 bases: TGTGCCAGCAGCTTGGCCGGGGGTCGTGAGACCCAGTACTTC. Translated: CASSLAGGRETQYF.

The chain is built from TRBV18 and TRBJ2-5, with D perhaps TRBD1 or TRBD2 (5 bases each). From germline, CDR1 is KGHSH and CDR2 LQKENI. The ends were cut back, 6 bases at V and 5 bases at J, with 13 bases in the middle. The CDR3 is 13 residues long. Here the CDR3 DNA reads TGTGCCAGCTCGCTTTCCAGGGAGGAGACCCAGTACTTC. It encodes CASSLSREETQYF.

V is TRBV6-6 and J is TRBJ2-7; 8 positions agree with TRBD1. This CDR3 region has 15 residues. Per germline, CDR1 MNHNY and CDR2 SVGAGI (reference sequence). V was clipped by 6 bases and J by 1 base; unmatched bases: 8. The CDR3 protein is CASSPDGTGSYEQYF. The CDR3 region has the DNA TGTGCCAGCAGCCCCGACGGGACAGGATCCTACGAGCAGTACTTC.

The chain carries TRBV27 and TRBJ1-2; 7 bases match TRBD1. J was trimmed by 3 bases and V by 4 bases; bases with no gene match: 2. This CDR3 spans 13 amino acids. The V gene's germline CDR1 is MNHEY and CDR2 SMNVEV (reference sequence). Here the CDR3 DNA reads TGTGCCAGCAGTTCCGGGACAGACTATGGCTACACCTTC. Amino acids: CASSSGTDYGYTF.

CDR3 sequence (DNA): TGTGCCAGCGGTCGGACAGGGGGTGATCAGCCCCAGCATTTT. Encoded protein: CASGRTGGDQPQHF. This sequence joins TRBV2 and TRBJ1-5, with 10 bases aligning to TRBD1. CDR3 length equals 14 residues. V dropped 8 bases and J dropped 5; count of bases not matched to a gene: 6. Germline CDR1 reads SNHLY; CDR2 reads FYNNEI.

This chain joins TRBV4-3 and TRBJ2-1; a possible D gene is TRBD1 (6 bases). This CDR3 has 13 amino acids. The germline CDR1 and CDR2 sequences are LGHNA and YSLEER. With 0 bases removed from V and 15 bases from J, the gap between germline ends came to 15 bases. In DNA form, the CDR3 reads TGCGCCAGCAGCCAAGATAGTCGGGACACAACGTTCTTC. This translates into CASSQDSRDTTFF.

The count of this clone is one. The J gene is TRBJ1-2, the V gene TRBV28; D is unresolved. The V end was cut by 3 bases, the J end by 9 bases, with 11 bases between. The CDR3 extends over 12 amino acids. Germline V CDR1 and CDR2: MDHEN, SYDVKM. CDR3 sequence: CASSFPQASYTF. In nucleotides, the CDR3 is TGTGCCAGCAGTTTCCCGCAAGCGAGCTACACCTTC.

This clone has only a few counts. The CDR3 DNA is TGTGCCAGCAGTGACAAATACGGCTCCTACGAGCAGTACTTC. Its translation is CASSDKYGSYEQYF. The chain has TRBV6-4 and TRBJ2-7; D gene unclear. Trimming pared 2 bases from V and 0 bases from J, leaving 8 bases between. Germline CDR1 reads MRHNA; CDR2 reads SNTAGT. CDR3 length: 14 amino acids.